The text below deals with one TCR beta chain. This CDR3 has 19 residues. The ends were cut back, 5 bases at V and 6 bases at J, with 28 bases in the middle. The germline V gene encodes CDR1 SGHVS and CDR2 FQNEAQ. The repertoire was sequenced with immunoSEQ multiplex PCR; TCRdb's copy has only in-frame clones and lacks some. The profile shows a few hundred thousand clones, around 89% of them singletons. The data originate from a study of blood T cell repertoires in COVID-19. Overall study context: The analysed material was cDNA or gDNA that came from T cells, B-cell-depleted T cells, or PBMCs.

The source is a woman between 25 and 40 years old with COVID-19, enrolled during active disease. This chain uses TRBV7-8 with TRBJ1-4; a possible D gene is TRBD1 (6 bases). The specimen sequenced was peripheral blood. The CDR3 nucleotides read TGTGCCAGCAGCCTAGGATTAGGGAGCCGAACAGGGAAGGATGAAAAACTGTTTTTT. It translates to CASSLGLGSRTGKDEKLFF.